The 29 T cell receptor beta chains below all came from one sample that was sequenced in a study of blood T cell repertoires in COVID-19. Method: immunoSEQ multiplex PCR; TCRdb's copy keeps in-frame clones and lacks some. The sample shows around 78,000 clones, approximately 90% of them seen only once. The sequenced sample consisted of peripheral blood. The receptors derive from a man aged 65 to 79 with active or convalescent COVID-19.

CDR3 sequence (DNA): TGTGCCATCAGTGAGTTGGCAGGGCGAGGCTACACCTTC. This gives the protein CAISELAGRGYTF. The chain couples TRBV10-3 to TRBJ1-2; tentative D call: TRBD1 (5 bases). Trimming left V 1 base short and J 8 bases short, with 11 bases between. The CDR3 runs to 13 residues. From germline, CDR1 is ENHRY and CDR2 SYGVKD.

The chain recombines TRBV7-8 with TRBJ2-4, with D maybe TRBD1 (6 bases). Germline V lookup: CDR1 SGHVS, CDR2 FQNEAQ. V was pared by 5 bases and J by 8 bases, with 16 bases between. The CDR3 is made up of 14 amino acids. This chain's CDR3 is CASSARQVVDIQYF. Here the CDR3 DNA reads TGTGCCAGCAGCGCAAGACAGGTCGTAGACATTCAGTACTTC.

The V gene is TRBV5-1, the J gene TRBJ2-1; D is ambiguous. The V gene lost 4 bases and the J gene lost 2 bases, with 10 bases spanning the gap. CDR3 length: 14 amino acids. Germline lookup yields CDR1 SGHRS and CDR2 YFSETQ. CDR3 nucleotides: TGCGCCAGCAGCCTCCCGGGTCCCTACAATGAGCAGTTCTTC. This sequence encodes CASSLPGPYNEQFF.

The gene calls are TRBV19 and TRBJ1-5; the D is unclear. The CDR3 is made up of 15 amino acids. Trimming pared 1 base from V and 7 bases from J, leaving 14 bases between. CDR1 is LNHDA, CDR2 SQIVND, per germline (reference sequence). CDR3 DNA: TGTGCCAGTAGTATAGCGGGGAGCGCGGGACAGCCCCAGCATTTT. Translating it yields CASSIAGSAGQPQHF.

The rearrangement uses TRBV7-9 and TRBJ1-3; TRBD1 aligns across 7 bases. J lost 0 bases, V lost 4 bases, and 0 bases had no gene match. The germline gives CDR1 SEHNR, CDR2 FQNEAQ (reference sequence). The CDR3 consists of 14 residues. The CDR3 region is CASSWDSSGNTIYF. The CDR3 DNA follows: TGTGCCAGCAGCTGGGACAGCTCTGGAAACACCATATATTTT.

This clone was recorded once. Written as DNA, the CDR3 is TGTGCCAGCAGACCCAGGGGGCTTGCGAACACCGGGGAGCTGTTTTTT. It translates to CASRPRGLANTGELFF. The V gene is TRBV7-2, the J gene TRBJ2-2; 8 bases map to TRBD1. This CDR3 has 16 amino acids. Germline V gene data show CDR1 as SGHTA and CDR2 as FQGNSA. V trimming: 6 bases; J trimming: 0 bases; junction bases outside the gene matches: 6.

This clone was picked up one time. The chain is built from TRBV7-2 and TRBJ1-2; D is perhaps TRBD1 (5 bases). The V end was cut by 5 bases, the J end by 3 bases, with 19 bases between. The CDR3 loop spans 16 amino acids. Germline CDR1 reads SGHTA; CDR2 reads FQGNSA. The CDR3 region has the DNA TGTGCCAGCAGCCCAGGGTTCCTAGGGGCAGACTATGGCTACACCTTC. It specifies CASSPGFLGADYGYTF. The variable domain in full, with the rest retrieved from reference TRBV7-2 and TRBJ1-2, is GAGVSQSPSNKVTEKGKDVELRCDPISGHTALYWYRQSLGQGLEFLIYFQGNSAPDKSGLPSDRFSAERTGGSVSTLTIQRTQQEDSAVYLCASSPGFLGADYGYTFGSGTRLTVV.

A single count supports this clone. This sequence joins TRBV5-1 and TRBJ2-7; TRBD1 matches at 7 bases. The trim removed 4 bases at V and 0 bases at J, leaving 7 bases unmatched. This CDR3 is built from 15 residues. The germline V gene has CDR1 SGHRS and CDR2 YFSETQ. CDR3 sequence: CASSERQGSSYEQYF. The CDR3 nucleotides are TGCGCCAGCAGCGAAAGACAGGGCAGCTCCTACGAGCAGTACTTC.

The genes are TRBV28 and TRBJ1-3; maybe TRBD1 (6 bases). The germline V gene encodes CDR1 MDHEN and CDR2 SYDVKM. Trimming took off 7 bases at V and 0 bases at J, with 19 bases between the two ends. This CDR3 is 17 amino acids long. CDR3 nucleotide sequence: TGTGCCAGCATCTCAGGGGCGCCAGTGGGCTCTGGAAACACCATATATTTT. Translating it yields CASISGAPVGSGNTIYF.

The chain has TRBV11-2 and TRBJ2-1; TRBD2 is a possible D gene (6 bases). Germline V gives CDR1 SGHAT, CDR2 FQNNGV. Trimming shortened V by 5 bases and J by 7 bases, and 12 bases separated the two germline ends. The CDR3 totals 13 residues. The CDR3 nucleotides read TGTGCCAGCAGCCCCTCCAGCGGGAATGAGCAGTTCTTC. This sequence encodes CASSPSSGNEQFF.

The V gene is TRBV6-1, the J gene TRBJ1-1, with no clear D. CDR1 MNHNS and CDR2 SASEGT come from the germline V gene. V lost 3 bases and J 11 bases, leaving 13 bases between the germline ends. This CDR3 is 12 amino acids long. CDR3 amino acids: CASSDEGRGAFF. The DNA for the CDR3 is TGTGCCAGCAGTGATGAAGGGCGCGGGGCTTTCTTT.

This chain links TRBV4-2 with TRBJ1-2; TRBD1 is a possible D gene (5 bases). Germline assignment: CDR1 LGHNA and CDR2 YNFKEQ. Deletions cut 4 bases from V and 2 bases from J, with 17 bases between. This CDR3 is 16 amino acids long. The CDR3 here is CASSRGVRRQNYGYTF. The CDR3 DNA reads as TGTGCCAGCAGCCGGGGGGTTAGACGGCAGAACTATGGCTACACCTTC.

By share of the sample, this clone is large (0.1 to 1%). The chain combines TRBV27 with TRBJ2-1; TRBD2 matches 7 bases. The CDR3 sequence is 15 residues long. V lost 6 bases, J lost 3 bases, and 8 bases stayed unmatched. In germline, CDR1 is MNHEY, CDR2 SMNVEV (reference sequence). The CDR3, as DNA: TGTGCCAGCAGATCCCTAGCGGAAATCTACAATGAGCAGTTCTTC. This encodes CASRSLAEIYNEQFF.

The CDR3 region has the DNA TGCGCCAGCAGTCATGAATCCAGGGGCCTAGGGGCTAGAGAGACCCAGTACTTC. It specifies CASSHESRGLGARETQYF. The rearrangement joins TRBV23-1 to TRBJ2-5, with D possibly TRBD1 on 6 matching bases. TRBV23-1 is labeled an ORF, and its function is uncertain. Trimming stripped 3 bases from V and 4 bases from J, with 24 bases between. This CDR3 comprises 18 residues.

The rearrangement uses TRBV15 and TRBJ1-3, with D hard to call. From germline, CDR1 is LNHNV and CDR2 YYDKDF (reference sequence). The V and J ends lost 0 bases and 0 bases respectively, with 12 bases between them. The CDR3 sequence is 17 residues long. The CDR3 DNA sequence: TGTGCCACCAGCAGAGATACTGAGAACCCCTCTGGAAACACCATATATTTT. This translates into CATSRDTENPSGNTIYF.

The J gene is TRBJ2-7, the V gene TRBV7-9, with TRBD2 identical over 12 bases. CDR1 and CDR2 from the germline V gene are SEHNR and FQNEAQ (reference sequence). V shed 6 bases and J 7 bases; nucleotides not matched to a gene: 7. This CDR3 is 14 amino acids long. In DNA form, the CDR3 reads TGTGCCAGCAGTTCTAGCGGGAGGGCCGATGAGCAGTACTTC. This sequence encodes CASSSSGRADEQYF.

The chain employs TRBV6-2 or TRBV6-3 and TRBJ1-4, with 8 bases identical to TRBD1. Germline-derived CDR1 and CDR2 are MNHEY and SVGEGT. This CDR3 has 14 amino acids. The trim removed 0 bases at V and 7 bases at J, leaving 1 base unmatched. CDR3 nucleotide sequence: TGTGCCAGCAGTTACTCCAGGGGGCGTGAAAAACTGTTTTTT. Its protein product is CASSYSRGREKLFF.

This rearrangement joins TRBV7-8 to TRBJ2-7, with 7 bases aligning to TRBD1. The CDR3 length is 16 residues. The germline gives CDR1 SGHVS, CDR2 FQNEAQ. Germline trimming cut 2 bases from V and 5 bases from J; bases unmatched to any gene: 12. CDR3 DNA sequence: TGTGCCAGCAGCTTACGGGAAAGGGACAGAGCAGACGAGCAGTACTTC. Translated: CASSLRERDRADEQYF.

This sequence joins TRBV9 and TRBJ1-3; perhaps TRBD1 as D (6 bases). V was cut by 2 bases and J by 0 bases, with 15 bases left in between. CDR3 length: 17 amino acids. Germline values: CDR1 SGDLS, CDR2 YYNGEE. The CDR3 protein is CASSVGAGTSSGNTIYF. CDR3 nucleotides: TGTGCCAGCAGCGTGGGGGCAGGGACAAGCTCTGGAAACACCATATATTTT.

The sample holds one count of this clone. V usage is TRBV11-3 and J usage is TRBJ2-7; 7 nucleotides agree with TRBD2. CDR1 is SGHNT, CDR2 YENEEA, per germline. Germline trimming cut 4 bases from V and 0 bases from J; bases unmatched to any gene: 3. CDR3 length equals 14 residues. The CDR3 reads CASSSGGSSYEQYF. CDR3 coding DNA: TGTGCCAGCAGCTCGGGAGGCAGCTCCTACGAGCAGTACTTC. Based on the CDR3 plus reference TRBV11-3 and TRBJ2-7, the full variable domain is EAGVVQSPRYKIIEKKQPVAFWCNPISGHNTLYWYLQNLGQGPELLIRYENEEAVDDSQLPKDRFSAERLKGVDSTLKIQPAELGDSAVYLCASSSGGSSYEQYFGPGTRLTVT.

The genes are TRBV9 and TRBJ1-3; D remains unclear. The CDR3 length is 16 residues. Germline loops: CDR1 SGDLS, CDR2 YYNGEE. V dropped 2 bases and J dropped 0 bases, with 12 bases sitting between them. CDR3 nucleotides: TGTGCCAGCAGCGTGTCCCCGTACGGCTCTGGAAACACCATATATTTT. Translation gives CASSVSPYGSGNTIYF.

This chain joins TRBV4-2 and TRBJ2-2, with 11 bases aligning to TRBD2. This CDR3 region has 15 residues. V shed 6 bases, J shed 5 bases, and the junction held 5 bases outside the gene matches. Germline CDR1 LGHNA, CDR2 YNFKEQ. CDR3 protein: CASRLAGGGTGELFF. CDR3 nucleotide sequence: TGTGCCAGCAGGCTAGCGGGAGGCGGGACCGGGGAGCTGTTTTTT.

The chain employs TRBV6-6 and TRBJ1-5, with D tentatively TRBD1 (6 bases). There are 16 residues in the CDR3. Trimming removed 2 bases from V and 0 bases from J, with 11 bases in between. CDR1 is MNHNY, CDR2 SVGAGI, per germline (reference sequence). This chain's CDR3 is CASSYGAGDSNQPQHF. CDR3 in DNA: TGTGCCAGCAGTTACGGAGCAGGGGATAGCAATCAGCCCCAGCATTTT.

The CDR3 DNA reads TGTGCCAGCAGTCCACTAGCGGGACCCCAAGAGACCCAGTACTTC. Translated: CASSPLAGPQETQYF. The chain joins TRBV27 to TRBJ2-5, with 10 bases matching TRBD2. Germline V gene data show CDR1 as MNHEY and CDR2 as SMNVEV (reference sequence). With 5 bases clipped from V and 1 base from J, the junction kept 4 bases outside the gene matches. This CDR3 comprises 15 residues.

The gene calls are TRBV10-2 and TRBJ2-7, with D possibly being TRBD2 (6 bases). The CDR3 runs to 13 residues. Germline V gene lookup returns CDR1 WSHSY and CDR2 SAAADI. The ends were cut back, 6 bases at V and 1 base at J, with 10 bases in the middle. CDR3 region: CASSRDSSYEQYF. The CDR3 coding sequence is TGCGCCAGCAGCAGGGACTCTTCCTACGAGCAGTACTTC.

CDR3 amino acids: CASSHAGVSEKLFF. CDR3 nucleotide sequence: TGTGCCAGCAGCCATGCAGGGGTGTCGGAAAAACTGTTTTTT. The V gene is TRBV3-1 (or the pseudogene TRBV3-2), the J gene TRBJ1-4, with D possibly being TRBD1 (6 bases). The CDR3 sequence is 14 residues long. The V end was cut by 3 bases, the J end by 8 bases, with 13 bases between. Per the germline V gene, CDR1 is LGHDT and CDR2 is YNNKEL (reference sequence).

This clone was detected once. The CDR3 is CASSHQPGGREKLFF. Here the CDR3 DNA reads TGCGCCAGCAGCCACCAGCCAGGGGGTCGTGAAAAACTGTTTTTT. The chain employs TRBV4-1 and TRBJ1-4, with 7 bases matching TRBD1. J lost 7 bases, V lost 3 bases, and 8 bases had no gene match. The CDR3 has 15 amino acids. Germline V CDR1 and CDR2: MGHRA, YSYEKL.

The chain employs TRBV7-9 and TRBJ1-1, with D hard to call. The CDR3 sequence is 15 residues long. The V and J ends lost 6 bases and 5 bases respectively, with 19 bases between them. Germline V CDR1 and CDR2: SEHNR, FQNEAQ (reference sequence). This CDR3 reads CASSPMGVLRTEAFF. DNA for the CDR3: TGTGCCAGCAGTCCTATGGGAGTCCTACGGACTGAAGCTTTCTTT. Together with reference TRBV7-9 and TRBJ1-1, the CDR3 gives the full variable domain: DTGVSQNPRHKITKRGQNVTFRCDPISEHNRLYWYRQTLGQGPEFLTYFQNEAQLEKSRLLSDRFSAERPKGSFSTLEIQRTEQGDSAMYLCASSPMGVLRTEAFFGQGTRLTVV.

This chain connects TRBV19 to TRBJ2-1, with D uncertain. Germline values: CDR1 LNHDA, CDR2 SQIVND (reference sequence). The V end was cut by 6 bases, the J end by 1 base, with 7 bases between. The CDR3 runs 13 residues. CDR3 sequence: CASRGRSYNEQFF. The CDR3 DNA is TGTGCCAGTAGGGGCCGGTCCTACAATGAGCAGTTCTTC.